The TCR beta chain under discussion was sequenced for a study of T cells in Graves' hyperthyroidism and ophthalmopathy. It was RNA transcripts that yielded the amplified TCR beta CDR3 regions. Primed by the HTBI set, a first-round RT-PCR was run on the TCR CDR3. TCRdb analysed the multiplex PCR reads with MiXCR anew, one entry per CDR3 protein. The table shows 360,000 or so distinct CDR3 sequences, with over 15% occurring only once. Per germline, CDR1 LGHDT and CDR2 YNNKEL (reference sequence). V lost 4 bases, J lost 0 bases, and 12 bases lay in between. CDR3 length: 15 residues. For Graves' hyperthyroidism to be stable, ophthalmopathy could not progress within 18 months. Patients having uncontrolled infection, another autoimmune disease, pregnancy or lactation were not included.

The sample comprised blood. The chain has TRBV3-1 and TRBJ1-1; the D is unclear. This TCR was recovered from a woman aged 18-29 years with Graves' hyperthyroidism. CDR3 DNA: TGTGCCAGCAGCCCCCGGGCAGGAATGAACACTGAAGCTTTCTTT. It translates to CASSPRAGMNTEAFF.